These T cell receptor beta chains were read from a single sample in a study of T cells in Graves' hyperthyroidism and ophthalmopathy. TCRdb fed the multiplex PCR reads into MiXCR, producing one record per CDR3 protein. The data contain some 760,000 distinct CDR3 sequences, 12% to 15% of them singletons. Sequencing used blood. Receptors originate from a woman younger than 30 with Graves' hyperthyroidism. The CDR3 runs from the conserved cysteine through the conserved F or W. Each record gives: J gene, clone size, D gene, V gene, CDR3 length, CDR3 protein, CDR3 DNA. A D gene is named only where the DNA matches it firmly. Clone size, where shown, is once, few, many, or a class for clones that have expanded.

J gene: TRBJ2-2; clone size: few; D gene: -; V gene: TRBV6-2/TRBV6-3; CDR3 length: 13; CDR3 protein: CASSYSPSGELFF; CDR3 DNA: TGTGCCAGCAGTTACTCCCCGTCCGGGGAGCTGTTTTTT
J gene: TRBJ2-5; clone size: many; D gene: -; V gene: TRBV28; CDR3 length: 13; CDR3 protein: CASSLSTPETQYF; CDR3 DNA: TGTGCCAGCAGTTTATCTACCCCGGAGACCCAGTACTTC
J gene: TRBJ2-1; clone size: few; D gene: TRBD2; V gene: TRBV20-1; CDR3 length: 13; CDR3 protein: CSASSGLSGEQFF; CDR3 DNA: TGCAGTGCTTCTAGCGGCTTAAGTGGGGAGCAGTTCTTC
J gene: TRBJ2-1; clone size: few; D gene: TRBD1; V gene: TRBV4-1; CDR3 length: 13; CDR3 protein: CASSQGTGARQFF; CDR3 DNA: TGCGCCAGCAGCCAGGGGACAGGGGCGCGACAGTTCTTC
J gene: TRBJ2-7; clone size: few; D gene: TRBD2; V gene: TRBV7-9; CDR3 length: 19; CDR3 protein: CASSLARGEGGQPHYEQYF; CDR3 DNA: TGTGCCAGCAGCTTAGCCCGGGGGGAGGGCGGGCAGCCACACTACGAGCAGTACTTC
J gene: TRBJ1-3; clone size: many; D gene: -; V gene: TRBV11-3; CDR3 length: 15; CDR3 protein: CASSLARDSGNTIYF; CDR3 DNA: TGTGCCAGCAGCTTAGCCCGGGACTCTGGAAACACCATATATTTT
J gene: TRBJ2-3; clone size: many; D gene: TRBD2; V gene: TRBV12-3/TRBV12-4; CDR3 length: 13; CDR3 protein: CASRRLAGGPQYF; CDR3 DNA: TGTGCCAGCAGAAGACTAGCGGGAGGGCCCCAGTATTTT
J gene: TRBJ1-1; clone size: -; D gene: TRBD1; V gene: TRBV9; CDR3 length: 15; CDR3 protein: CASSVEGQGGTEAFF; CDR3 DNA: TGTGCCAGCAGCGTAGAGGGACAGGGAGGCACTGAAGCTTTCTTT
J gene: TRBJ2-1; clone size: -; D gene: TRBD2; V gene: TRBV5-5; CDR3 length: 18; CDR3 protein: CASSLGGTSGTPYNEQFF; CDR3 DNA: TGTGCCAGCAGCTTGGGCGGGACTAGCGGGACTCCCTACAATGAGCAGTTCTTC
J gene: TRBJ2-1; clone size: many; D gene: TRBD2; V gene: TRBV6-5; CDR3 length: 14; CDR3 protein: CASNRLAANNEQFF; CDR3 DNA: TGTGCCAGCAATAGACTAGCGGCCAACAATGAGCAGTTCTTC
J gene: TRBJ1-1; clone size: many; D gene: -; V gene: TRBV2; CDR3 length: 14; CDR3 protein: CASTSGRGNTEAFF; CDR3 DNA: TGTGCCAGCACCTCCGGACGGGGGAACACTGAAGCTTTCTTT
J gene: TRBJ1-6; clone size: many; D gene: -; V gene: TRBV28; CDR3 length: 15; CDR3 protein: CASSSSSLYNSPLHF; CDR3 DNA: TGTGCCAGCAGTAGTTCCTCTCTCTATAATTCACCCCTCCACTTT
J gene: TRBJ2-2; clone size: many; D gene: -; V gene: TRBV2; CDR3 length: 14; CDR3 protein: CASSEEGGVGELFF; CDR3 DNA: TGTGCCAGCAGTGAAGAGGGGGGGGTCGGGGAGCTGTTTTTT
J gene: TRBJ1-4; clone size: many; D gene: TRBD1; V gene: TRBV7-9; CDR3 length: 14; CDR3 protein: CASSRTGPNEKLFF; CDR3 DNA: TGTGCCAGCAGTCGGACAGGGCCTAATGAAAAACTGTTTTTT
J gene: TRBJ2-4; clone size: many; D gene: -; V gene: TRBV2; CDR3 length: 14; CDR3 protein: CASSLAQAKNIQYF; CDR3 DNA: TGTGCCAGCAGTTTAGCGCAAGCCAAAAACATTCAGTACTTC
J gene: TRBJ1-4; clone size: many; D gene: -; V gene: TRBV18; CDR3 length: 13; CDR3 protein: CASSPSQGKKLFF; CDR3 DNA: TGTGCCAGCTCACCATCCCAGGGGAAGAAACTGTTTTTT
J gene: TRBJ2-7; clone size: many; D gene: -; V gene: TRBV18; CDR3 length: 13; CDR3 protein: CASSLNQAYEQYF; CDR3 DNA: TGTGCCAGCTCCCTCAACCAGGCCTACGAGCAGTACTTC
J gene: TRBJ1-1; clone size: -; D gene: -; V gene: TRBV27; CDR3 length: 14; CDR3 protein: CASSFSDMNTEAFF; CDR3 DNA: TGTGCCAGCAGTTTTAGCGACATGAACACTGAAGCTTTCTTT
J gene: TRBJ2-1; clone size: few; D gene: -; V gene: TRBV28; CDR3 length: 14; CDR3 protein: CASSFGPRRGEQFF; CDR3 DNA: TGTGCCAGCAGTTTCGGGCCGCGAAGGGGTGAGCAGTTCTTC
J gene: TRBJ1-4; clone size: few; D gene: -; V gene: TRBV15; CDR3 length: 14; CDR3 protein: CATSRVGHNEKLFF; CDR3 DNA: TGTGCCACCAGCAGGGTAGGACACAATGAAAAACTGTTTTTT
J gene: TRBJ1-5; clone size: few; D gene: TRBD1; V gene: TRBV7-9; CDR3 length: 16; CDR3 protein: CASSPWDGQDRQPQHF; CDR3 DNA: TGTGCCAGCAGCCCGTGGGATGGACAGGATAGGCAGCCCCAGCATTTT
J gene: TRBJ2-4; clone size: many; D gene: -; V gene: TRBV28; CDR3 length: 13; CDR3 protein: CASYNQGLNIQYF; CDR3 DNA: TGTGCCAGCTACAATCAGGGCCTAAACATTCAGTACTTC
J gene: TRBJ2-1; clone size: many; D gene: -; V gene: TRBV6-1; CDR3 length: 14; CDR3 protein: CASSEADGSSEQFF; CDR3 DNA: TGTGCCAGCAGTGAAGCCGACGGGAGTAGTGAGCAGTTCTTC
J gene: TRBJ2-7; clone size: -; D gene: -; V gene: TRBV7-9; CDR3 length: 12; CDR3 protein: CASSWRSYEQYF; CDR3 DNA: TGTGCCAGCAGCTGGAGGTCCTACGAGCAGTACTTC
J gene: TRBJ1-6; clone size: -; D gene: -; V gene: TRBV3-1; CDR3 length: 14; CDR3 protein: CASSQGHNNSPLHF; CDR3 DNA: TGTGCCAGCAGCCAAGGACACAATAATTCACCCCTCCACTTT
J gene: TRBJ1-1; clone size: many; D gene: -; V gene: TRBV24-1; CDR3 length: 12; CDR3 protein: CATSPGNTEAFF; CDR3 DNA: TGTGCCACCAGTCCGGGGAACACTGAAGCTTTCTTT
J gene: TRBJ1-5; clone size: few; D gene: -; V gene: TRBV5-8; CDR3 length: 14; CDR3 protein: CASSLVGTNQPQHF; CDR3 DNA: TGTGCCAGCAGCTTGGTAGGGACTAATCAGCCCCAGCATTTT
J gene: TRBJ2-5; clone size: few; D gene: -; V gene: TRBV18; CDR3 length: 11; CDR3 protein: CASSEGSGDYF; CDR3 DNA: TGTGCCAGCTCAGAAGGGTCGGGGGATTACTTC
J gene: TRBJ2-3; clone size: many; D gene: TRBD2; V gene: TRBV28; CDR3 length: 15; CDR3 protein: CASRWTSGRYDTQYF; CDR3 DNA: TGTGCCAGCCGCTGGACCAGCGGGAGATACGATACGCAGTATTTT
J gene: TRBJ1-1; clone size: many; D gene: -; V gene: TRBV6-1; CDR3 length: 16; CDR3 protein: CASSRRRLGVGTEAFF; CDR3 DNA: TGTGCCAGCAGCCGGAGACGGCTTGGAGTGGGCACTGAAGCTTTCTTT
J gene: TRBJ2-5; clone size: few; D gene: -; V gene: TRBV10-3; CDR3 length: 14; CDR3 protein: CAISDRLAQETQYF; CDR3 DNA: TGTGCTATCAGTGACCGATTAGCACAAGAGACCCAGTACTTC
J gene: TRBJ1-2; clone size: many; D gene: -; V gene: TRBV2; CDR3 length: 15; CDR3 protein: CAILRTGVVNYGYTF; CDR3 DNA: TGTGCCATACTCAGAACGGGGGTGGTAAACTATGGCTACACCTTC
J gene: TRBJ2-3; clone size: -; D gene: -; V gene: TRBV9; CDR3 length: 15; CDR3 protein: CASSVVASRTDTQYF; CDR3 DNA: TGTGCCAGCAGCGTAGTAGCGTCCAGGACAGATACGCAGTATTTT
J gene: TRBJ1-6; clone size: many; D gene: -; V gene: TRBV12-3/TRBV12-4; CDR3 length: 13; CDR3 protein: CASSFTYNSPLHF; CDR3 DNA: TGTGCCAGCAGTTTTACCTATAATTCACCCCTCCACTTT
J gene: TRBJ2-1; clone size: -; D gene: TRBD2; V gene: TRBV7-9; CDR3 length: 15; CDR3 protein: CASSLLAGGWNEQFF; CDR3 DNA: TGTGCCAGCAGCTTACTAGCGGGAGGTTGGAATGAGCAGTTCTTC
J gene: TRBJ1-5; clone size: many; D gene: -; V gene: TRBV12-3/TRBV12-4; CDR3 length: 17; CDR3 protein: CASSFLEGQGSNQPQHF; CDR3 DNA: TGTGCCAGCAGTTTCTTAGAGGGTCAGGGGAGCAATCAGCCCCAGCATTTT
J gene: TRBJ2-5; clone size: -; D gene: -; V gene: TRBV24-1; CDR3 length: 16; CDR3 protein: CATSDKTGPAGETQYF; CDR3 DNA: TGTGCCACCAGTGACAAGACTGGCCCGGCCGGGGAGACCCAGTACTTC
J gene: TRBJ2-3; clone size: -; D gene: TRBD1; V gene: TRBV24-1; CDR3 length: 15; CDR3 protein: CATSDRDRDSDTQYF; CDR3 DNA: TGTGCCACCAGTGACCGGGACAGGGATTCAGATACGCAGTATTTT
J gene: TRBJ2-7; clone size: few; D gene: -; V gene: TRBV5-1; CDR3 length: 12; CDR3 protein: CASSFDNYEQYF; CDR3 DNA: TGCGCCAGCAGCTTCGACAACTACGAGCAGTACTTC
J gene: TRBJ2-2; clone size: many; D gene: -; V gene: TRBV27; CDR3 length: 15; CDR3 protein: CASRSGGKAGGELFF; CDR3 DNA: TGTGCCAGCCGGTCCGGCGGGAAGGCCGGGGGGGAGCTGTTTTTT
J gene: TRBJ2-7; clone size: few; D gene: TRBD1; V gene: TRBV5-1; CDR3 length: 15; CDR3 protein: CASSPEWDSTYEQYF; CDR3 DNA: TGCGCCAGCAGCCCCGAATGGGACAGTACCTACGAGCAGTACTTC